The next 18 T cell receptor beta chains were all read from a single sample in a study of vaccination and CD4 T cells after COVID-19. Noted treatment: roughly nine-day PBMC culture with coronavirus spike peptide pools or control peptides (ViraFEST assay). It was before the COVID-19 pandemic (2011-2018) that the unexposed donor's CD4+ T cells were collected. Antigens for these TCRs are unknown. CD4+ T cells that had been cultured provided DNA sequenced with the Oncomine TCR Beta short-read assay. From the PCR reads, TCRdb called clonotypes with MiXCR, one entry per CDR3 protein. The sample has approximately 2,500 distinct CDR3 sequences, about a quarter seen once. Sequencing was done on a sample of CD4+ T cells from blood, cultured in vitro. The receptor set was obtained from a human donor in good health.

This clonotype came up a few times. The rearrangement uses TRBV14 and TRBJ1-6; D unclear. V lost 2 bases and J lost 7, with 6 bases in between. CDR3 length equals 13 residues. Germline V gene lookup returns CDR1 SGHDN and CDR2 FVKESK. CDR3 region: CASSQSLNSPLHF. The DNA of the CDR3 is TGTGCCAGCAGCCAAAGTTTGAATTCACCCCTCCACTTT.

V is TRBV28 and J is TRBJ1-2; 7 bases line up with TRBD1. This CDR3 is 16 amino acids long. J lost 5 bases, V lost 5 bases, and 14 bases had no gene match. Germline CDR1 and CDR2: MDHEN and SYDVKM. CDR3 DNA: TGTGCCAGCAGTCGTTCGACAGGGCTCATGAGATATGGCTACACCTTC. Its translation: CASSRSTGLMRYGYTF.

This clonotype is medium-sized within its sample. J is TRBJ2-5 and V is TRBV20-1; D remains unclear. The germline V gene encodes CDR1 DFQATT and CDR2 SNEGSKA (reference sequence). V shed 2 bases and J shed 2 bases, with 12 bases lying between them. CDR3 size: 14 residues. CDR3 amino acids: CSARSRSGQETQYF. The CDR3 DNA sequence: TGCAGTGCTAGAAGTCGGTCTGGTCAAGAGACCCAGTACTTC.

In this sample, this clonotype turned up a few times. The V and J genes are TRBV5-1 and TRBJ2-5; no clear D gene. Germline V CDR1 and CDR2: SGHRS, YFSETQ. V was pared by 4 bases and J by 5 bases, with 15 bases between. The CDR3 sequence is 14 residues long. The CDR3 region is CASSLGAGRETQYF. CDR3 nucleotides: TGCGCCAGCAGCCTCGGCGCAGGCCGGGAGACCCAGTACTTC.

The chain recombines TRBV6-1 with TRBJ2-1, with 11 bases that match TRBD2. V shed 5 bases, J shed 4 bases, and the junction held 22 bases outside the gene matches. Germline assignment: CDR1 MNHNS and CDR2 SASEGT. This CDR3 is built from 21 residues. Here the CDR3 DNA reads TGTGCCAGCAGTCCTAGCACTTCTCTAGCGGGGGGTCACAGCCTGTACAATGAGCAGTTCTTC. It codes for CASSPSTSLAGGHSLYNEQFF.

V gene TRBV28 combines with J gene TRBJ2-5; 7 bases fit TRBD2. Trimming cost V 3 bases and J 4 bases; bases outside gene matches: 2. Germline CDR1 reads MDHEN; CDR2 reads SYDVKM. The CDR3 consists of 13 residues. The CDR3 sequence is CASSFTSVETQYF. The CDR3 bases are TGTGCCAGCAGTTTCACTAGCGTAGAGACCCAGTACTTC.

The V and J genes are TRBV28 and TRBJ2-2; D assignment may be TRBD1 or TRBD2 (5 bases each). The CDR3 loop spans 16 amino acids. The V gene lost 6 bases and the J gene lost 1 base, with 15 bases spanning the gap. Germline assignment: CDR1 MDHEN and CDR2 SYDVKM. CDR3 bases: TGTGCCAGCAGGGGGGACGGGACGGAGAACACCGGGGAGCTGTTTTTT. Protein: CASRGDGTENTGELFF. Filled out from reference TRBV28 and TRBJ2-2, the complete variable domain reads DVKVTQSSRYLVKRTGEKVFLECVQDMDHENMFWYRQDPGLGLRLIYFSYDVKMKEKGDIPEGYSVSREKKERFSLILESASTNQTSMYLCASRGDGTENTGELFFGEGSRLTVL.

J is TRBJ2-2 and V is TRBV10-3, with 11 bases aligning to TRBD2. Germline assignment: CDR1 ENHRY and CDR2 SYGVKD. The CDR3 extends over 15 amino acids. V shed 8 bases and J 4 bases; nucleotides not matched to a gene: 6. The CDR3 region is CAIRVAGGPTGELFF. CDR3 sequence (DNA): TGTGCCATCCGAGTAGCGGGAGGGCCCACCGGGGAGCTGTTTTTT.

Relative to its sample, this clonotype is medium-sized. This sequence joins TRBV6-1 and TRBJ1-2; TRBD1 might be the D (5 bases). Germline loops: CDR1 MNHNS, CDR2 SASEGT. The V and J ends lost 6 bases and 2 bases respectively, with 19 bases between them. The CDR3 extends over 16 amino acids. The CDR3 region has the DNA TGTGCCAGCAGGCAACACGGGGGGGATTTCAACTATGGCTACACCTTC. The encoded protein is CASRQHGGDFNYGYTF.

The V and J genes are TRBV28 and TRBJ1-5; D is unresolved. This CDR3 is 14 amino acids long. V lost 6 bases, J lost 4 bases, and 13 bases lay in between. The germline V gene encodes CDR1 MDHEN and CDR2 SYDVKM. The CDR3 reads CASSRLDGNQPQHF. The CDR3 DNA is TGTGCCAGCAGCCGTCTCGATGGGAATCAGCCCCAGCATTTT. Filled out from reference TRBV28 and TRBJ1-5, the complete variable domain reads DVKVTQSSRYLVKRTGEKVFLECVQDMDHENMFWYRQDPGLGLRLIYFSYDVKMKEKGDIPEGYSVSREKKERFSLILESASTNQTSMYLCASSRLDGNQPQHFGDGTRLSIL.

This clonotype has a single count. This sequence joins TRBV5-1 and TRBJ2-1; D might be TRBD1 (7 bases). The CDR3 contains 14 residues. The V gene lost 2 bases and the J gene lost 4 bases, with 10 bases spanning the gap. Germline assignment: CDR1 SGHRS and CDR2 YFSETQ. The chain's CDR3 is CASSFQGGYNEQFF. The CDR3 nucleotides are TGCGCCAGCAGCTTTCAGGGGGGTTACAATGAGCAGTTCTTC.

This clonotype is labeled as large (0.1 to 1%). The chain combines TRBV24-1 with TRBJ2-7; a weak D match, TRBD2 (6 bases). This CDR3 has 16 residues. Trimming took 0 bases from V and 1 from J, leaving 12 bases between them. Germline CDR1 KGHDR, CDR2 SFDVKD. The CDR3 DNA follows: TGTGCCACCAGTGATTTGGAGGCGGGGAGATCCTACGAGCAGTACTTC. This codes for CATSDLEAGRSYEQYF.

The chain employs TRBV29-1 and TRBJ2-3; perhaps TRBD1 as D (6 bases). The CDR3 totals 12 residues. Germline V gene data show CDR1 as SQVTM and CDR2 as ANQGSEA. The V end was cut by 4 bases, the J end by 3 bases, with 8 bases between. The CDR3 loop is CSVARGTDTQYF. The CDR3 DNA sequence: TGCAGCGTTGCCAGGGGTACAGATACGCAGTATTTT.

The rearrangement uses TRBV6-1 and TRBJ2-4; the match to TRBD1 covers 7 bases. With 7 bases clipped from V and 0 bases from J, the junction kept 12 bases outside the gene matches. The CDR3 consists of 17 residues. The germline CDR1 and CDR2 sequences are MNHNS and SASEGT. The CDR3, as DNA: TGTGCCAGCAATACTGAGACAGGGTCCTTAGCCAAAAACATTCAGTACTTC. It specifies CASNTETGSLAKNIQYF.

The chain employs TRBV7-2 and TRBJ1-1; D is unresolved. CDR3 length equals 14 residues. Trimming took off 5 bases at V and 0 bases at J, with 10 bases between the two ends. CDR1 is SGHTA, CDR2 FQGNSA, per germline. CDR3 bases: TGTGCCAGCAGCCTTGAAACTTTGAACACTGAAGCTTTCTTT. Translating gives CASSLETLNTEAFF.

This clonotype is medium-sized within its sample. J is TRBJ1-1 and V is TRBV15; tentatively, D is TRBD1 (6 bases). V was trimmed by 0 bases and J by 2 bases, leaving 13 bases between them. Germline lookup yields CDR1 LNHNV and CDR2 YYDKDF (reference sequence). The CDR3 covers 16 residues. This chain's CDR3 is CATSRDAGGTNTEAFF. The CDR3 DNA follows: TGTGCCACCAGCAGAGATGCCGGGGGGACAAACACTGAAGCTTTCTTT.

This chain joins TRBV7-2 and TRBJ2-7; maybe TRBD2 (7 bases). Germline V gene data show CDR1 as SGHTA and CDR2 as FQGNSA. The V end lost 5 bases, the J end lost 7 bases, and 21 bases lay between the germline ends. This CDR3 spans 15 amino acids. The CDR3 region is CASSRGGLLSGEQYF. CDR3 in DNA: TGTGCCAGCAGCCGAGGGGGACTACTCTCGGGAGAGCAGTACTTC.

The V gene is TRBV28, the J gene TRBJ1-2; a weak D match, TRBD1 (5 bases). Germline V CDR1 and CDR2: MDHEN, SYDVKM. The CDR3 runs to 15 residues. Trimming left V 6 bases short and J 4 bases short, with 18 bases between. The CDR3 DNA is TGTGCCAGCAGGGAGTTGGTGGGGGGTCTCTATGGCTACACCTTC. Translated, it gives CASRELVGGLYGYTF.